This TCR beta chain was recovered during a study of Tregs in tolerant kidney transplant recipients. V was pared by 5 bases and J by 6 bases, with 3 bases of the junction left unmatched. Germline lookup yields CDR1 SGHNT and CDR2 YENEEA. CDR3 length equals 14 residues. Some clones are missing from TCRdb's copy, which holds only in-frame ones; the method was immunoSEQ multiplex PCR. The sample has about 100,000 clones, nearly 90% seen once. The rearrangement links TRBV11-3 to TRBJ2-1; TRBD2 matches 11 bases. The receptor was isolated from a human donor who received a combined kidney and bone marrow transplant. The sample was CD4+ T cells from blood, taken before the transplant. CDR3 amino acids: CASSPGTSGNEQFF. The DNA of the CDR3 is TGTGCCAGCAGCCCCGGGACTAGCGGCAATGAGCAGTTCTTC.